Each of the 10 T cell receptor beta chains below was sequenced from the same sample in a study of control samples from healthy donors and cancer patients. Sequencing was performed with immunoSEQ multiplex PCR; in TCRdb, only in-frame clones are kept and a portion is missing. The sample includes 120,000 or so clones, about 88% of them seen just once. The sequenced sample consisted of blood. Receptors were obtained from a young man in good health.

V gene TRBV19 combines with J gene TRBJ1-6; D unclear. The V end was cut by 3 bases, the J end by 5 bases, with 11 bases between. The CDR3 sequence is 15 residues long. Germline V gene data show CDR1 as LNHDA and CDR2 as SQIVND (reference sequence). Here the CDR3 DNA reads TGTGCCAGTAGTATTTTCCGCTACAATAATTCACCCCTCCACTTT. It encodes CASSIFRYNNSPLHF.

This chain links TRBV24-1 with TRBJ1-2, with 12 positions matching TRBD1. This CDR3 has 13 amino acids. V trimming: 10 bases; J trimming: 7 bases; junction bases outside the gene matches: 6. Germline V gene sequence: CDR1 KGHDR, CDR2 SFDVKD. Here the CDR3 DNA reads TGTGCCACGCGGGACAGGGGGCTTGGTGGCTACACCTTC. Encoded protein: CATRDRGLGGYTF.

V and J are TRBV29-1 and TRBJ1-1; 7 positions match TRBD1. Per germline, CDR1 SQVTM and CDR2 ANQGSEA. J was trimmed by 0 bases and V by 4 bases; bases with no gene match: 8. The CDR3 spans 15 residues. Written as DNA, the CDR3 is TGCAGCGTTGTTCCTTTGGGACAGATGAACACTGAAGCTTTCTTT. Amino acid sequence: CSVVPLGQMNTEAFF.

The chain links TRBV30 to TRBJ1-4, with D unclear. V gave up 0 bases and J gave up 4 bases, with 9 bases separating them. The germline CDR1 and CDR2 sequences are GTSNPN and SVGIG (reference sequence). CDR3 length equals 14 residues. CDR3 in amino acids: CAWSVGRLNEKLFF. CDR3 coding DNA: TGTGCCTGGAGTGTAGGACGGCTTAATGAAAAACTGTTTTTT. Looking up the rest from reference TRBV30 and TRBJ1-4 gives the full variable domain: SQTIHQWPATLVQPVGSPLSLECTVEGTSNPNLYWYRQAAGRGLQLLFYSVGIGQISSEVPQNLSASRPQDRQFILSSKKLLLSDSGFYLCAWSVGRLNEKLFFGSGTQLSVL.

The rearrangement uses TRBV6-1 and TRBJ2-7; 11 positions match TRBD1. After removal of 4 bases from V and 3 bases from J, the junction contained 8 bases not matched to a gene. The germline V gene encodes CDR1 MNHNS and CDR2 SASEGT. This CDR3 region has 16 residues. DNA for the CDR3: TGTGCCAGCAGTGTCATACCGGGACAGGGGGGCTACGAGCAGTACTTC. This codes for CASSVIPGQGGYEQYF.

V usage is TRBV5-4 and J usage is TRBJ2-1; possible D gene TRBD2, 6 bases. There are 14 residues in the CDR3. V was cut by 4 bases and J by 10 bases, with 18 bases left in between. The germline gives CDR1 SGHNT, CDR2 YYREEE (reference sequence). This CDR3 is CASSGPREAGEQFF. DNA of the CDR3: TGTGCCAGCAGCGGACCCAGGGAGGCAGGAGAGCAGTTCTTC.

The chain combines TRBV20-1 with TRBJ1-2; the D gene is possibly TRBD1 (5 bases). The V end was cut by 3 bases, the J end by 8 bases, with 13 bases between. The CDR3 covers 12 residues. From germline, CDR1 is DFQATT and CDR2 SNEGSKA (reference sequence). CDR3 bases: TGCAGTGCTAGTCCCCAGGGATACGGCTACACCTTC. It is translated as CSASPQGYGYTF.

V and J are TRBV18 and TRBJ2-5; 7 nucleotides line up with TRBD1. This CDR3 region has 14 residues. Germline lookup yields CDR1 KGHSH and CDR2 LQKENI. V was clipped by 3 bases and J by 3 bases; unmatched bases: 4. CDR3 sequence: CASSPTGQEETQYF. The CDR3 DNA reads TGTGCCAGCTCACCTACCGGACAGGAAGAGACCCAGTACTTC.

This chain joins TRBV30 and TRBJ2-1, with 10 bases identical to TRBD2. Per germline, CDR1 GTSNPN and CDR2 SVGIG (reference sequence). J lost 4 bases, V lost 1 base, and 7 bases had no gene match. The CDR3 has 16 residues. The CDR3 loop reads CAWSGLAGGGYNEQFF. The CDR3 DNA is TGTGCCTGGAGTGGCTTAGCGGGAGGCGGTTACAATGAGCAGTTCTTC. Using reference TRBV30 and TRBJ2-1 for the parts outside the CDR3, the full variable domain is SQTIHQWPATLVQPVGSPLSLECTVEGTSNPNLYWYRQAAGRGLQLLFYSVGIGQISSEVPQNLSASRPQDRQFILSSKKLLLSDSGFYLCAWSGLAGGGYNEQFFGPGTRLTVL.

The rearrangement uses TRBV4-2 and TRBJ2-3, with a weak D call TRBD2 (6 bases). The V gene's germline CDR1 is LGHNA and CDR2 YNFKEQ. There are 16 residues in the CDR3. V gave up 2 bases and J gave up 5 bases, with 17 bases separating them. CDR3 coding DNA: TGTGCCAGCAGCCAACGGGGAGGACAAATCCGAGATACGCAGTATTTT. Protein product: CASSQRGGQIRDTQYF.